Listed below are T cell receptor beta chains from one sample, sequenced in a study of kidney transplant recipient with SARS-CoV-2 infection. TCRdb called the reads again in MiXCR, with one record for every CDR3 protein. The sample contains under 300,000 distinct CDR3 sequences, less than 35% of which appear only once. Here the sequenced sample was a blood sample, taken at baseline and between days 110 and 120 from a kidney transplant recipient. The receptors originated from a male patient in his 30s who had COVID-19 and was a kidney transplant recipient. The graft donor may have given rise to some T cells. CDR3s include the opening cysteine and the closing phenylalanine or tryptophan. The order of the fields is J gene, V gene, clone size, CDR3 protein. Clone sizes are given selectively: once, few, many, or a class where the clone is expanded.

>TRBJ2-1|TRBV2|NA
CASSERAPEQFF
>TRBJ2-7|TRBV28|many
CASSLLFPRLEQYF
>TRBJ2-5|TRBV2|many
CASSPSQVQETQYF
>TRBJ1-2|TRBV4-1|many
CASSVRDRAYGYTF
>TRBJ1-1|TRBV30|many
CAWSVGGGTEAFF
>TRBJ1-5|TRBV20-1|many
CSAGDRGKGNQPQHF
>TRBJ2-7|TRBV7-9|many
CASSLVSGRSYEQYF
>TRBJ1-2|TRBV3-1|once
CASSGRSALRKTYGYTF
>TRBJ1-2|TRBV2|many
CATTENYGYTF
>TRBJ2-3|TRBV6-4|few
CASSDSDTPTDTQYF
>TRBJ1-2|TRBV15|many
CATSRVAGRTRF
>TRBJ1-3|TRBV18|many
CASSPGVPRASAGNTIYF
>TRBJ2-1|TRBV20-1|few
CSARRRVLAGVTGYNEQFF
>TRBJ1-2|TRBV6-1|many
CASSEFWECRKTYGYTF
>TRBJ2-6|TRBV4-3|many
CASSQDMAVSSGANVLTF
>TRBJ2-7|TRBV28|many
CASSILAGGSRGEQYF
>TRBJ1-1|TRBV3-1|many
CASSPTTPISIRTEAFF
>TRBJ1-2|TRBV4-3|many
CASSPWLGRRKTYGYTF
>TRBJ1-2|TRBV4-1|NA
CASSRRSQNRKTYGYTF
>TRBJ1-2|TRBV7-2|many
CASSMISRDGKTYGYTF
>TRBJ2-7|TRBV5-3|many
CARSLHPGTYEQYF
>TRBJ1-1|TRBV12-5|many
CASGLEGFTEAFF
>TRBJ2-5|TRBV3-1|many
CASSGVTPISFSETQYF
>TRBJ2-5|TRBV5-5|NA
CASSLDWETQYF
>TRBJ1-2|TRBV7-5|many
CISVPEGVREVGKTYGYTF